This T cell receptor (beta chain) is drawn from a study of T cell responses to AZD1222 COVID-19 vaccine. Study-wide background: Second-dose timings of about 4 or about 12 weeks were pooled. Findings and limits, study-wide: Nearly half of unique spike-specific TCRs reportedly avoided B.1.351 and B.1.1.7 mutated regions. Seropositive status at baseline applied to only a handful of AZD1222 recipients. Donors were mostly white British, more females; clonal diversity possibly underestimated.

Germline values: CDR1 LNHDA, CDR2 SQIVND (reference sequence). Trimming cost V 8 bases and J 0 bases, with 16 bases left between them. The CDR3 sequence is 15 residues long. A note on this clone: The antigen remains unidentified.

Measured with immunoSEQ multiplex PCR; TCRdb has only the in-frame clones, and not every one. The data contain about 84,000 clones, 70% to 90% of them singletons. The sample in question was peripheral blood, obtained on day 0 of AZD1222 vaccination. This chain links TRBV19 with TRBJ1-1; tentative D call: TRBD1 (6 bases). This clonotype originated in an adult in good health. The CDR3 region is CASGLGRGLNTEAFF. CDR3 sequence (DNA): TGTGCCAGTGGGCTAGGGCGGGGGCTGAACACTGAAGCTTTCTTT. Looking up the rest from reference TRBV19 and TRBJ1-1 gives the full variable domain: DGGITQSPKYLFRKEGQNVTLSCEQNLNHDAMYWYRQDPGQGLRLIYYSQIVNDFQKGDIAEGYSVSREKKESFPLTVTSAQKNPTAFYLCASGLGRGLNTEAFFGQGTRLTVV.